A single count supports the clone carrying this T cell receptor (beta chain). CDR1 is SGHRS, CDR2 YFSETQ, per germline. This CDR3 has 15 residues. V lost 1 base and J lost 2, with 10 bases in between. Repertoires were generated with immunoSEQ multiplex PCR, while TCRdb's copy carries only in-frame clones and drops some. Among around 92,000 clones listed, under 95% were seen once. This specimen comes from a study of T cell changes during pregnancy in multiple sclerosis. The chain carries TRBV5-1 and TRBJ2-1; the D gene is possibly TRBD1 (6 bases). The receptor was isolated from a female donor with multiple sclerosis, enrolled in a pregnancy study. Sequences were derived from peripheral blood, sampled after pregnancy. The CDR3 nucleotides are TGCGCCAGCAGCTTGTCCGGGACAACCTACAATGAGCAGTTCTTC. This encodes CASSLSGTTYNEQFF.